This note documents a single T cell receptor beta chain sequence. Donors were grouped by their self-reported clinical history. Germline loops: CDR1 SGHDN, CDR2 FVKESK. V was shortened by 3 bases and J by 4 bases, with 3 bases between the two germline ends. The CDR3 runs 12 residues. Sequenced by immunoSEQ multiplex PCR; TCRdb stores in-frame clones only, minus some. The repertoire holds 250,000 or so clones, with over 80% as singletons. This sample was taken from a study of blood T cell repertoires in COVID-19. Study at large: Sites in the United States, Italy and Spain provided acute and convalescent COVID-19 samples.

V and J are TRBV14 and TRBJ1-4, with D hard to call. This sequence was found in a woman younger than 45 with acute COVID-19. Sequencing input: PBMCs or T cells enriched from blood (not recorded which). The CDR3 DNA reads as TGTGCCAGCAGCCACAGTAATGAAAAACTGTTTTTT. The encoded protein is CASSHSNEKLFF.